A single sample is the source of the 25 T cell receptor beta chains below, sequenced in a study of T-cell memory formation after mild COVID-19 (dated by TCRdb to the early 2020s). Receptors were amplified or captured by 5' RACE. Sequencing was performed on an Illumina NovaSeq 6000. The public reads were quality trimmed at Q25 with fastp and then assembled into clones with MiXCR by TCRdb, keeping productive beta chains. CDR3 protein duplicates are merged, each entry listing the most common genes and DNA. The table for this sample lists 250,000 to 300,000 distinct CDR3 sequences; approximately 19% of them were counted only once. About 23% of the sample is taken by the ten largest. The sample taken for sequencing was PBMCs or a T cell subset sorted from them (not recorded which). The origin of the receptors is a man aged 18 to 30 who had mild COVID-19 (a few samples of this study predate the infection). The sample titles of this study are shuffled in the database, so cell type and time point are left out; the donor was told from shared clones.

This clonotype was detected ten times or more. This sequence joins TRBV6-2 or TRBV6-3 and TRBJ2-2; D uncertain. The length of the CDR3 is 10 residues. From germline, CDR1 is MNHEY and CDR2 SVGEGT. Trimming cost V 4 bases and J 6 bases, with 0 bases left between them. CDR3 DNA: TGTGCCAGCAGTTCCGGGGAGCTGTTTTTT. As protein: CASSSGELFF.

The chain couples TRBV2 to TRBJ2-2; weak D call: TRBD2 (5 bases). Germline-derived CDR1 and CDR2 are SNHLY and FYNNEI. The CDR3 extends over 15 amino acids. V lost 5 bases and J 4 bases, leaving 14 bases between the germline ends. The CDR3 region is CASSLSDSGTGELFF. CDR3 coding DNA: TGTGCCAGCAGTCTTAGCGATTCGGGCACCGGGGAGCTGTTTTTT.

The genes are TRBV7-9 and TRBJ1-1; weak D call: TRBD1 (6 bases). The germline V gene has CDR1 SEHNR and CDR2 FQNEAQ (reference sequence). The CDR3 runs 13 residues. V lost 3 bases and J lost 5, with 10 bases in between. The CDR3 nucleotides are TGTGCCAGCAGCTTTTGGGGGCGGACTGAAGCTTTCTTT. Residues: CASSFWGRTEAFF.

This clonotype has more than one count but fewer than ten. The rearrangement links TRBV6-5 to TRBJ2-5; tentatively, D is TRBD2 (6 bases). Trimming cost V 5 bases and J 5 bases, with 18 bases left between them. Per the germline V gene, CDR1 is MNHEY and CDR2 is SVGAGI. The CDR3 is 15 amino acids. In DNA form, the CDR3 reads TGTGCCAGCAGTCGCCCGACTAGTTTGGGGGAGACCCAGTACTTC. This codes for CASSRPTSLGETQYF.

The chain has TRBV4-3 and TRBJ2-3; D tentatively fits TRBD1 or TRBD2 (6 bases each). The CDR3 runs to 15 residues. The V end was cut by 3 bases, the J end by 6 bases, with 16 bases between. Germline values: CDR1 LGHNA, CDR2 YSLEER. The CDR3 sequence is CASSHQQGGYDTQYF. DNA of the CDR3: TGCGCCAGCAGCCACCAACAGGGAGGTTACGATACGCAGTATTTT.

The chain combines TRBV20-1 with TRBJ1-5; 7 bases agree with TRBD1. Germline values: CDR1 DFQATT, CDR2 SNEGSKA (reference sequence). CDR3 length equals 14 residues. V was clipped by 2 bases and J by 6 bases; unmatched bases: 7. The CDR3 DNA is TGCAGTGCTAGAAATAACAGGGGTAGTCAGCCCCAGCATTTT. Protein sequence: CSARNNRGSQPQHF.

This chain connects TRBV2 to TRBJ1-2; TRBD1 aligns across 9 bases. Unmatched junction bases numbered 6, after V lost 9 bases and J lost 4 bases. CDR3 size: 13 residues. CDR1 is SNHLY and CDR2 is FYNNEI in the germline V gene. The CDR3 DNA sequence: TGTGCCAGAGGGACAGGGTTGGCCTATGGCTACACCTTC. It is translated as CARGTGLAYGYTF.

Only a few counts were recorded for this clonotype. The chain links TRBV5-1 to TRBJ2-1; 9 positions agree with TRBD2. This CDR3 is 15 amino acids long. J lost 6 bases, V lost 3 bases, and 7 bases had no gene match. The germline CDR1 and CDR2 sequences are SGHRS and YFSETQ. The CDR3: CASSSGREGVNEQFF. The CDR3 DNA is TGCGCCAGCAGCTCCGGGCGGGAGGGGGTCAATGAGCAGTTCTTC.

This clonotype was detected many times. The V and J genes are TRBV7-2 and TRBJ2-7; 9 bases line up with TRBD1. Germline CDR1 is SGHTA and CDR2 is FQGNSA. Germline trimming cut 0 bases from V and 7 bases from J; bases unmatched to any gene: 10. The CDR3 runs 16 residues. The CDR3 DNA sequence: TGTGCCAGCAGCTTAGCGTTCGGGACAGGGCTTAGTGAGCAGTACTTC. Residues: CASSLAFGTGLSEQYF.

This clonotype was observed a handful of times. The chain joins TRBV10-3 to TRBJ1-1, with D perhaps TRBD1 (5 bases). The germline V and J ends were trimmed by 6 bases and 1 base, with 12 bases remaining between them. The length of the CDR3 is 14 residues. The germline V gene encodes CDR1 ENHRY and CDR2 SYGVKD. The CDR3 here is CAISSGTENTEAFF. The CDR3 nucleotides read TGTGCCATCAGCTCCGGGACGGAGAACACTGAAGCTTTCTTT.

The V gene is TRBV5-4, the J gene TRBJ2-1; 9 nucleotides line up with TRBD2. The junction had 11 bases not matched to a gene; V was cut back by 5 bases and J by 8 bases. This CDR3 region has 15 residues. Looked up from germline, CDR1 is SGHNT and CDR2 is YYREEE (reference sequence). For the CDR3, the DNA is TGTGCCAGCAGACTATGGGCGGGGGGGTTGGATGAGCAGTTCTTC. Its translation is CASRLWAGGLDEQFF.

V gene TRBV29-1 combines with J gene TRBJ1-5, with a possible D match to TRBD1 (5 bases). The germline V gene has CDR1 SQVTM and CDR2 ANQGSEA. Trimming pared 7 bases from V and 5 bases from J, leaving 15 bases between. CDR3 size: 13 residues. CDR3 nucleotide sequence: TGCAGCGGGGCTTCGGGACCGGATCAGCCCCAGCATTTT. Protein product: CSGASGPDQPQHF.

This clonotype has a handful of counts. The CDR3 DNA follows: TGTGCCAGCAGCTCCCTCTACAGGGGCCCGGAGGGCTACACCTTC. This encodes CASSSLYRGPEGYTF. The rearrangement links TRBV5-6 to TRBJ1-2; 7 positions agree with TRBD1. Trimming at V came to 3 bases and at J to 8 bases, leaving 13 bases not matched to a gene. The CDR3 runs to 15 residues. Germline V lookup: CDR1 SGHDT, CDR2 YYEEEE.

The chain couples TRBV6-6 to TRBJ1-2; D uncertain. V was clipped by 0 bases and J by 3 bases, with 8 bases between them. Germline CDR1 is MNHNY and CDR2 is SVGAGI (reference sequence). CDR3 length: 14 residues. CDR3 sequence: CASSYSIQYYGYTF. DNA of the CDR3: TGTGCCAGCAGTTACTCCATCCAGTACTATGGCTACACCTTC.

This clonotype has ten or more counts. V gene TRBV6-6 combines with J gene TRBJ2-2; D is unresolved. The CDR3 contains 14 residues. From germline, CDR1 is MNHNY and CDR2 SVGAGI (reference sequence). The V and J ends lost 5 bases and 4 bases respectively, with 11 bases between them. CDR3 residues: CASSPPGGTGELFF. The CDR3 coding sequence is TGTGCCAGCAGTCCGCCTGGCGGCACCGGGGAGCTGTTTTTT.

The chain has TRBV7-9 and TRBJ1-6; 7 bases fit TRBD1. This CDR3 is built from 14 residues. CDR1 and CDR2 from the germline V gene are SEHNR and FQNEAQ (reference sequence). V gave up 6 bases and J gave up 7 bases; unmatched junction bases: 6. This chain's CDR3 is CASSTGTANSPLHF. As DNA, the CDR3 is TGTGCCAGCAGTACCGGGACAGCGAATTCACCCCTCCACTTT.

The J gene is TRBJ2-2, the V gene TRBV20-1; D tentatively reads TRBD1 or TRBD2 (5 bases each). The V gene's germline CDR1 is DFQATT and CDR2 SNEGSKA (reference sequence). The CDR3 contains 13 residues. V was pared by 6 bases and J by 11 bases, with 19 bases between. CDR3 DNA: TGCAGTGCCCATCCCCCACTAGGGGTCGAGCTGTTTTTT. Translated, it gives CSAHPPLGVELFF.

V gene TRBV2 combines with J gene TRBJ1-1, with 9 bases that match TRBD1. The CDR3 contains 12 residues. With V trimmed by 9 bases and J by 4 bases, 3 bases remained unmatched. Germline V gene lookup returns CDR1 SNHLY and CDR2 FYNNEI. The CDR3 DNA sequence: TGTGCCAGACAGGGGGCGCCCACTGAAGCTTTCTTT. Its protein is CARQGAPTEAFF.

This sequence joins TRBV2 and TRBJ2-3; 11 nucleotides align to TRBD2. The germline gives CDR1 SNHLY, CDR2 FYNNEI. The length of the CDR3 is 16 residues. With V trimmed by 8 bases and J by 5 bases, 12 bases remained unmatched. The CDR3 region is CASRTRLAGSGDTQYF. In nucleotides, the CDR3 is TGTGCCAGCCGTACTCGACTAGCGGGGTCGGGAGATACGCAGTATTTT. Based on the CDR3 plus reference TRBV2 and TRBJ2-3, the full variable domain is EPEVTQTPSHQVTQMGQEVILRCVPISNHLYFYWYRQILGQKVEFLVSFYNNEISEKSEIFDDQFSVERPDGSNFTLKIRSTKLEDSAMYFCASRTRLAGSGDTQYFGPGTRLTVL.

This clonotype was seen a handful of times. The rearrangement links TRBV7-3 to TRBJ1-1; D is possibly TRBD1 (5 bases). The CDR3 covers 14 residues. Deletions cut 3 bases from V and 3 bases from J, with 11 bases between. CDR1 and CDR2 (germline): SGHTA, FQGTGA. The CDR3 loop reads CASSFQGWDTEAFF. For the CDR3, the DNA is TGTGCCAGCAGCTTCCAGGGATGGGACACTGAAGCTTTCTTT.

This clonotype showed up just a few times. The chain couples TRBV6-5 to TRBJ2-7; possibly TRBD2 for D (6 bases). Trimming shortened V by 8 bases and J by 6 bases, and 8 bases separated the two germline ends. This CDR3 has 10 amino acids. Germline V CDR1 and CDR2: MNHEY, SVGAGI. CDR3 in DNA: TGTGCCAGCGGGGAGGTCGAGCAGTACTTC. Amino acids: CASGEVEQYF.

V gene TRBV24-1 combines with J gene TRBJ2-3; 7 bases agree with TRBD2. This CDR3 contains 14 residues. Trimming took 12 bases from V and 3 from J; bases not matched to a gene: 11. CDR1 KGHDR and CDR2 SFDVKD come from the germline V gene. Written as DNA, the CDR3 is TGTGCCGTGGCTGGGAGCGGGGTTACAGATACGCAGTATTTT. This sequence encodes CAVAGSGVTDTQYF.

This sequence joins TRBV7-6 and TRBJ2-1; weak D call: TRBD1 (5 bases). Trimming shortened V by 5 bases and J by 8 bases, and 7 bases separated the two germline ends. Germline CDR1 SGHVS, CDR2 FNYEAQ. This CDR3 has 11 residues. The CDR3 DNA reads TGTGCCAGCAGCCAGGGTTATGAGCAGTTCTTC. The encoded protein is CASSQGYEQFF.

This clonotype has a handful of counts. This rearrangement joins TRBV3-1 to TRBJ2-1, with D unclear. The CDR3 is 14 residues long. Germline assignment: CDR1 LGHDT and CDR2 YNNKEL (reference sequence). Deletions cut 2 bases from V and 4 bases from J, with 9 bases between. CDR3 nucleotide sequence: TGTGCCAGCAGCCAATATAAGAATTACAATGAGCAGTTCTTC. Translating gives CASSQYKNYNEQFF.

This clonotype was observed at least ten times. This chain joins TRBV7-2 and TRBJ2-2; 11 nucleotides line up with TRBD2. Germline V gene sequence: CDR1 SGHTA, CDR2 FQGNSA. Trimming removed 6 bases from V and 3 bases from J; junction bases left unmatched: 3. The length of the CDR3 is 15 residues. The DNA for the CDR3 is TGTGCCAGCAGGTTACTAGCGGGGGACACCGGGGAGCTGTTTTTT. Its protein is CASRLLAGDTGELFF.